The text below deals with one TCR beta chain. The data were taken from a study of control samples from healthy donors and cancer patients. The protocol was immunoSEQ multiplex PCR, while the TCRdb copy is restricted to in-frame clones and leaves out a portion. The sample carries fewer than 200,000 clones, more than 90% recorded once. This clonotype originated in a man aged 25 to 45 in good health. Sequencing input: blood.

CDR3 sequence reads: CASSIGSSYNSPLHF. CDR3 sequence (DNA): TGTGCCAGTAGTATAGGGAGCTCCTATAATTCACCCCTCCACTTT. The rearrangement uses TRBV19 and TRBJ1-6; D is unclear. Trimming took 1 base from V and 0 from J, leaving 4 bases between them. CDR1 and CDR2 from the germline V gene are LNHDA and SQIVND (reference sequence). CDR3 length: 15 residues.